A selection of T cell receptor beta chains follows, all from one sample in a study of T cells in Graves' hyperthyroidism and ophthalmopathy. Each CDR3 protein is one row after TCRdb ran MiXCR on the multiplex PCR reads. The sample contains around 250,000 distinct CDR3 sequences, approximately 14% of which appear only once. The sequenced sample consisted of blood. These TCRs come from a woman aged 40 to 50 with Graves' hyperthyroidism that later progressed to Graves' ophthalmopathy. Each CDR3 is given with its conserved first and last residue. A D gene is named only where the DNA matches it firmly. Only some rows state a clone size, as once, few, many or a class for expanded clones.

d_call: -
j_call: TRBJ1-2
v_call: TRBV6-1
clone_size: -
cdr3_nt: TGTGCCAGCAGTGAAGGTGGGCACTATGGCTACACCTTC
cdr3_aa: CASSEGGHYGYTF

d_call: TRBD1
j_call: TRBJ1-5
v_call: TRBV6-2/TRBV6-3
clone_size: few
cdr3_nt: TGTGCCAGCAGTTACGACAGGGGCGGCCAGCCCCAGCATTTT
cdr3_aa: CASSYDRGGQPQHF

d_call: -
j_call: TRBJ2-7
v_call: TRBV27
clone_size: many
cdr3_nt: TGTGCCAGCAGTTTAACTCCCCACGAGCAGTACTTC
cdr3_aa: CASSLTPHEQYF

d_call: TRBD1
j_call: TRBJ2-6
v_call: TRBV19
clone_size: many
cdr3_nt: TGTGCCAGTAGTTCTCGGACAGGGGGGTCAGCTGGGGCCAACGTCCTGACTTTC
cdr3_aa: CASSSRTGGSAGANVLTF

d_call: -
j_call: TRBJ2-7
v_call: TRBV20-1
clone_size: -
cdr3_nt: TGCAGTGCTAGACACCCAACAGGGAGGGGGGTCTCCGAGCAGTACTTC
cdr3_aa: CSARHPTGRGVSEQYF

d_call: TRBD1
j_call: TRBJ1-1
v_call: TRBV6-2/TRBV6-3
clone_size: many
cdr3_nt: TGTGCCAGCAGTGACCCCGGGACAGGGGTAGACACTGAAGCTTTCTTT
cdr3_aa: CASSDPGTGVDTEAFF

d_call: TRBD2
j_call: TRBJ2-1
v_call: TRBV12-3/TRBV12-4
clone_size: -
cdr3_nt: TGTGCCAGCAGTCGCGGGACTAGCGGGAGTTATATGGATGAGCAGTTCTTC
cdr3_aa: CASSRGTSGSYMDEQFF

d_call: -
j_call: TRBJ2-5
v_call: TRBV27
clone_size: many
cdr3_nt: TGTGCCAGCAGTTTTTGGGGGGAGGAGACCCAGTACTTC
cdr3_aa: CASSFWGEETQYF

d_call: -
j_call: TRBJ2-7
v_call: TRBV7-9
clone_size: many
cdr3_nt: TGTGCCAGCAGCTTAGTCCTGGGCTACAACGAGCAGTACTTC
cdr3_aa: CASSLVLGYNEQYF

d_call: TRBD2
j_call: TRBJ2-1
v_call: TRBV19
clone_size: few
cdr3_nt: TGTGCCAGTAGTCCGAACTCCGGGACTAGGAACTACAATGAGCAGTTCTTC
cdr3_aa: CASSPNSGTRNYNEQFF

d_call: TRBD2
j_call: TRBJ2-1
v_call: TRBV11-2
clone_size: -
cdr3_nt: TGTGCCAGCAGCCTGTGGACTAGCGGGAACTATGAGCAGTTCTTC
cdr3_aa: CASSLWTSGNYEQFF

d_call: TRBD1
j_call: TRBJ2-7
v_call: TRBV27
clone_size: many
cdr3_nt: TGTGCCAGCAGTTTGACAGGGGTCAAAATCGCCTACGAGCAGTACTTC
cdr3_aa: CASSLTGVKIAYEQYF

d_call: TRBD1
j_call: TRBJ1-2
v_call: TRBV2
clone_size: many
cdr3_nt: TGTGCCAGCAGTGAAGCGCTTGGTTCGGCCGGACAGGGCTCTAATCACTATGGCTACACCTTC
cdr3_aa: CASSEALGSAGQGSNHYGYTF

d_call: -
j_call: TRBJ2-7
v_call: TRBV28
clone_size: many
cdr3_nt: TGTGCCAGCAGTTTACTAGGGAAGGGGAGCTCCTACGAGCAGTACTTC
cdr3_aa: CASSLLGKGSSYEQYF

d_call: -
j_call: TRBJ2-5
v_call: TRBV6-5
clone_size: few
cdr3_nt: TGTGCCAGCAGGTACGGCTCAGTCCAAGAGACCCAGTACTTC
cdr3_aa: CASRYGSVQETQYF

d_call: -
j_call: TRBJ1-6
v_call: TRBV27
clone_size: -
cdr3_nt: TGTGCCAGCAGTTTCCGGGGGAGGAATAATTCACCCCTCCACTTT
cdr3_aa: CASSFRGRNNSPLHF

d_call: -
j_call: TRBJ1-2
v_call: TRBV20-1
clone_size: many
cdr3_nt: TGCAGTGCTAGAGCTACCTCAAACTATGGCTACACCTTC
cdr3_aa: CSARATSNYGYTF

d_call: -
j_call: TRBJ1-1
v_call: TRBV2
clone_size: once
cdr3_nt: TGTGCCAGCAGATTCTCAGGCCTTCGGGACACTGAAGCTTTCTTT
cdr3_aa: CASRFSGLRDTEAFF

d_call: TRBD1
j_call: TRBJ2-7
v_call: TRBV10-2
clone_size: -
cdr3_nt: TGCGCCAGCAGTGTGGGACAGGGCTCCTACGAGCAGTACTTC
cdr3_aa: CASSVGQGSYEQYF

d_call: TRBD1
j_call: TRBJ1-4
v_call: TRBV5-4
clone_size: few
cdr3_nt: TGTGCCAGCAGCTTGGTAACGGGACAGGGAAGGGAAAAACTGTTTTTT
cdr3_aa: CASSLVTGQGREKLFF

d_call: -
j_call: TRBJ2-1
v_call: TRBV11-3
clone_size: many
cdr3_nt: TGTGCCAGCAGCCTCACCATCCACAATGAGCAGTTCTTC
cdr3_aa: CASSLTIHNEQFF

d_call: TRBD1
j_call: TRBJ2-7
v_call: TRBV9
clone_size: -
cdr3_nt: TGTGCCAGCAGCGTTGGGGACAGTACCTACGAGCAGTACTTC
cdr3_aa: CASSVGDSTYEQYF

d_call: -
j_call: TRBJ1-3
v_call: TRBV7-9
clone_size: few
cdr3_nt: TGTGCCAGCAGGCCGTCCTCTGGAAACACCATATATTTT
cdr3_aa: CASRPSSGNTIYF

d_call: -
j_call: TRBJ2-3
v_call: TRBV3-1
clone_size: few
cdr3_nt: TGTGCCAGCAGCCAAGGAGGGTGTACGCAGTATTTT
cdr3_aa: CASSQGGCTQYF

d_call: -
j_call: TRBJ1-2
v_call: TRBV30
clone_size: many
cdr3_nt: TGTGCCTGGAGGGCGACAGGAGACCTCTATGGCTACACCTTC
cdr3_aa: CAWRATGDLYGYTF

d_call: TRBD1
j_call: TRBJ1-1
v_call: TRBV10-3
clone_size: many
cdr3_nt: TGTGCCATCCGGGACGGGGGACAGGGAGGAACTGAAGCTTTCTTT
cdr3_aa: CAIRDGGQGGTEAFF

d_call: -
j_call: TRBJ2-2
v_call: TRBV10-3
clone_size: many
cdr3_nt: TGTGCCATCGGGCCAGTCAGCGGCGGGGAGCTGTTTTTT
cdr3_aa: CAIGPVSGGELFF

d_call: -
j_call: TRBJ1-2
v_call: TRBV3-1
clone_size: -
cdr3_nt: TGTGCCAGCAGCCAAGATCCGGCGGCGAGAGGCTACACCTTC
cdr3_aa: CASSQDPAARGYTF

d_call: -
j_call: TRBJ2-1
v_call: TRBV6-1
clone_size: -
cdr3_nt: TGTGCCAGCAGTCCTAAGCGGAGTTACAATGAGCAGTTCTTC
cdr3_aa: CASSPKRSYNEQFF

d_call: -
j_call: TRBJ1-1
v_call: TRBV5-1
clone_size: many
cdr3_nt: TGCGCCAGCATGGGACCGATGAACACTGAAGCTTTCTTT
cdr3_aa: CASMGPMNTEAFF

d_call: -
j_call: TRBJ1-1
v_call: TRBV6-5
clone_size: -
cdr3_nt: TGTGCCAGCAGTTACAACAGGGAGGCTGAAGCTTTCTTT
cdr3_aa: CASSYNREAEAFF